A selection of T cell receptor beta chains follows, all from one sample in a study of identical twins. TCRdb called the 5' RACE reads again in MiXCR, with one record for every CDR3 protein. The sample lists approximately 500,000 distinct CDR3 sequences, approximately 14% occurring once. This sample also appeared in a second study, on yellow fever vaccine responses in identical twins.

The sample was CD4+ T cells sorted from blood. These receptors all come from a woman under 30 in good health. Both conserved end residues are part of each CDR3. D genes are given only for firm matches. The size field is filled for only some rows; it gives once, few, many or a size class.

clone size	D gene	V gene	J gene	CDR3 DNA	CDR3 protein
NA	TRBD1	TRBV7-3	TRBJ2-4	TGTGCCAGCAGCTTAAATGGAAGGGACAGTCAGTCCAAAAACATTCAGTACTTC	CASSLNGRDSQSKNIQYF
NA	TRBD1	TRBV24-1	TRBJ2-3	TGTGCCACCAGTGATTCCGGGACAGGGTTCAGCACAGATACGCAGTATTTT	CATSDSGTGFSTDTQYF
NA	TRBD2	TRBV10-3	TRBJ2-1	TGTGCCATCAGTGACGGGACTAGCGGGGGGACTAATGAGCAGTTCTTC	CAISDGTSGGTNEQFF
few	NA	TRBV9	TRBJ2-1	TGTGCCAGCAGCGTAGGACCGGGAGCTTTAAATGAGCAGTTCTTC	CASSVGPGALNEQFF
few	TRBD2	TRBV4-1	TRBJ2-7	TGCGCCAGCAGCCAAGTAGCGGGAGTACCCTACGAGCAGTACTTC	CASSQVAGVPYEQYF
NA	NA	TRBV6-5	TRBJ1-1	TGTGCCAGCAGTTACGGTGCGCGCAGACCAAACACTGAAGCTTTCTTT	CASSYGARRPNTEAFF
few	NA	TRBV29-1	TRBJ2-5	TGCAGCGTTAGGGTGACGCCGAGAGAGACCCAGTACTTC	CSVRVTPRETQYF
few	NA	TRBV20-1	TRBJ1-1	TGCAGTGCTATAGGCGCAGGGGTGGGCACTGAAGCTTTCTTT	CSAIGAGVGTEAFF
NA	NA	TRBV2	TRBJ2-4	TGTGCCAGCAGCCAACTCGGAGACATTCAGTACTTC	CASSQLGDIQYF
once	TRBD1	TRBV12-3/TRBV12-4	TRBJ2-2	TGTGCCAGCGGCGGACAGGGGGCTTGGAACACCGGGGAGCTGTTTTTT	CASGGQGAWNTGELFF
few	TRBD2	TRBV5-1	TRBJ2-2	TGCGCCAGCAGCTTGGCCTGGACGGGAGGCCGTCAGAACACCGGGGAGCTGTTTTTT	CASSLAWTGGRQNTGELFF
few	NA	TRBV29-1	TRBJ1-2	TGCAGCGTTGATTCATCCGCCCGGGGGCGGAACTATGGCTACACCTTC	CSVDSSARGRNYGYTF
few	NA	TRBV15	TRBJ1-6	TGTGCCAGCCAGGCAAGCTCCTATAATTCACCCCTCCACTTT	CASQASSYNSPLHF
few	TRBD2	TRBV5-5	TRBJ2-5	TGTGCCAGCAGCTTGGTGGGGGGGGGTGAGACCCAGTACTTC	CASSLVGGGETQYF
NA	NA	TRBV29-1	TRBJ1-1	TGCAGCGTTGCCCGGGGGGGGGCCGAGACTGAAGCTTTCTTT	CSVARGGAETEAFF
NA	TRBD2	TRBV7-8	TRBJ2-1	TGTGCCAGCAGCTTAATTCGAGCGGGGGGAGACAATGAGCAGTTCTTC	CASSLIRAGGDNEQFF
NA	NA	TRBV7-9	TRBJ2-5	TGTGCCAGCAGCCCCCCCACTTGGGGAGAGACCCAGTACTTC	CASSPPTWGETQYF
NA	TRBD2	TRBV7-6	TRBJ2-7	TGTGCCAGCAGCTTAGGTAGCGGGAGGATCTACGAGCAGTACTTC	CASSLGSGRIYEQYF
NA	NA	TRBV6-2/TRBV6-3	TRBJ2-7	TGTGCCAGCAGTTACACGGACAGCGTGGAGCAGTACTTC	CASSYTDSVEQYF
few	TRBD1	TRBV20-1	TRBJ2-3	TGCAGTGCTAGTGGGGACAGGATCGTTGCAGATACGCAGTATTTT	CSASGDRIVADTQYF
few	NA	TRBV7-2	TRBJ2-2	TGTGCCAGCAGCCTAAAGGGACGGGGTACCGGGGAGCTGTTTTTT	CASSLKGRGTGELFF
NA	NA	TRBV9	TRBJ2-7	TGTGCCAGCAGCGTATCTGGGGGACCCTACGAGCAGTACTTC	CASSVSGGPYEQYF
NA	TRBD2	TRBV5-1	TRBJ2-2	TGCGCCAGCAGCTTAAGCGGGGGGGCCATCGCCGGGGAGCTGTTTTTT	CASSLSGGAIAGELFF
few	NA	TRBV12-3/TRBV12-4	TRBJ1-1	TGTGCCAGCAGTATATCAGTAATGAACACTGAAGCTTTCTTT	CASSISVMNTEAFF
few	TRBD2	TRBV20-1	TRBJ2-4	TGCAGTGCTACCCGGGGGGGCAGTTTAGCCAAAAACATTCAGTACTTC	CSATRGGSLAKNIQYF
many	NA	TRBV6-1	TRBJ1-6	TGTGCCGGAAGAAGACAGTCTAATTCACCCCTCCACTTT	CAGRRQSNSPLHF
few	TRBD2	TRBV10-3	TRBJ2-7	TGTGCCATCAGTGAGGGGCGGGGGGGACTCAACGAGCAGTACTTC	CAISEGRGGLNEQYF
few	TRBD2	TRBV7-2	TRBJ2-1	TGTGCCAGCAGCTTAGGGGTTCTAGCGGGAGAGTACAATGAGCAGTTCTTC	CASSLGVLAGEYNEQFF
few	TRBD1	TRBV11-2	TRBJ2-7	TGTGCCAGCAGACGCGGGACAGGTGTTTACGAGCAGTACTTC	CASRRGTGVYEQYF
many	NA	TRBV5-1	TRBJ1-1	TGCGCCAACCAGAGAGGGGGGAGACTCACTGAAGCTTTCTTT	CANQRGGRLTEAFF
NA	TRBD2	TRBV19	TRBJ2-3	TGTGCCAGTAAGGGGACTAGCGGGAGCTTAGATACGCAGTATTTT	CASKGTSGSLDTQYF
few	TRBD1	TRBV28	TRBJ2-5	TGTGCCAGCAGCCCCCCGGGACAGGCGGTACAAGAGACCCAGTACTTC	CASSPPGQAVQETQYF
NA	TRBD1	TRBV20-1	TRBJ2-1	TGCAGTGCTAGCCGGACAGGGGGCGGGAATGAGCAGTTCTTC	CSASRTGGGNEQFF
few	TRBD2	TRBV20-1	TRBJ2-5	TGCAGTGCTAGTGGTCGGTTTACGCGGGAGCGCCAAGAGACCCAGTACTTC	CSASGRFTRERQETQYF
NA	NA	TRBV7-9	TRBJ2-3	TGTGCCAGCAGCTTCCTAGACAGGCGTACGAATACGCAGTATTTT	CASSFLDRRTNTQYF
few	NA	TRBV28	TRBJ2-5	TGTGCCAGCAGCCAAATCAGCGACAGGAGGGGAGAGACCCAGTACTTC	CASSQISDRRGETQYF
few	NA	TRBV5-1	TRBJ1-1	TGCGCCAGCAGCTTGCCAGGATCCATGAACACTGAAGCTTTCTTT	CASSLPGSMNTEAFF
many	NA	TRBV11-2	TRBJ2-1	TGCGCCAGCAGCTTGGACTTAGGCTCCTACAATGAGCAGTTCTTC	CASSLDLGSYNEQFF
NA	TRBD2	TRBV28	TRBJ2-1	TGTGCCAGTCTTAGCGGGGGATCCTACAATGAGCAGTTCTTC	CASLSGGSYNEQFF
NA	NA	TRBV15	TRBJ1-2	TGTGCCACCAGCAGAGACAGGGGTTTTGGCTACACCTTC	CATSRDRGFGYTF
many	NA	TRBV7-2	TRBJ2-7	TGTGCCAGCAGCTTACTCTCGCTAGTAGGCGAGCAGTACTTC	CASSLLSLVGEQYF
few	TRBD1	TRBV12-3/TRBV12-4	TRBJ2-3	TGTGCCAGCAGTTCCGGACAGGCGGGCACAGATACGCAGTATTTT	CASSSGQAGTDTQYF
NA	NA	TRBV4-2	TRBJ2-6	TGTGCCAGCAGCCAAAGGGGGTATGGGGCCAACGTCCTGACTTTC	CASSQRGYGANVLTF
many	NA	TRBV5-1	TRBJ2-3	TGCGCCAGCAGCTTGGATGGCCAGCCGACAGATACGCAGTATTTT	CASSLDGQPTDTQYF
few	NA	TRBV7-3	TRBJ1-1	TGTGCCAGCAGTTACGACGCGGACAGAGTGAACACTGAAGCTTTCTTT	CASSYDADRVNTEAFF
NA	NA	TRBV28	TRBJ1-1	TGTGCCAGCAGCCCAATATCCGATAAAATTAGGGGGACTGAAGCTTTCTTT	CASSPISDKIRGTEAFF
few	TRBD2	TRBV12-3/TRBV12-4	TRBJ2-1	TGTGCCAGCAGTTTACTAGCGGGAGCGACCAATGAGCAGTTCTTC	CASSLLAGATNEQFF
few	NA	TRBV7-8	TRBJ2-7	TGTGCCAGCAGCTTAGGGGCTGCAGCCACGGGATACGAGCAGTACTTC	CASSLGAAATGYEQYF
NA	TRBD2	TRBV11-2	TRBJ2-1	TGTGCCAGCAGGCCCATAGCGGGGGCCTACAATGAGCAGTTCTTC	CASRPIAGAYNEQFF
many	TRBD2	TRBV7-2	TRBJ2-3	TGTGCCAGCAGCTTAGCGGCGGGAGGGAGCACAGATACGCAGTATTTT	CASSLAAGGSTDTQYF
few	NA	TRBV7-2	TRBJ1-2	TGTGCCAGCAGCTTAGCAGGGATCGGCTATGGCTACACCTTC	CASSLAGIGYGYTF